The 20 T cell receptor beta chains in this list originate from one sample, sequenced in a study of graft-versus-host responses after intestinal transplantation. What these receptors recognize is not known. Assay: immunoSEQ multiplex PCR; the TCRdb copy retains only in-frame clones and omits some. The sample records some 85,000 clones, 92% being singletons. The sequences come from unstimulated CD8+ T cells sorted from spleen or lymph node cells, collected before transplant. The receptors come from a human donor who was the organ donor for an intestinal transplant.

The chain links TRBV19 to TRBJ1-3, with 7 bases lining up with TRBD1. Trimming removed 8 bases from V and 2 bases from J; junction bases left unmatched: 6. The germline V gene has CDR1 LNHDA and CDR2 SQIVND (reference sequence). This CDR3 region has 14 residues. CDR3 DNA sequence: TGTGCCAGTCATGCGACAGGGCCTGGAAACACCATATATTTT. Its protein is CASHATGPGNTIYF.

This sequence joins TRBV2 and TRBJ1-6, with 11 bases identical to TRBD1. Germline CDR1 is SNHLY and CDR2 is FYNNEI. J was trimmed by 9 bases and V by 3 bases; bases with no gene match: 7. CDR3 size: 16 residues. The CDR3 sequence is CASSEGWDRGSSPLHF. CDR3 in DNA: TGTGCCAGCAGTGAGGGGTGGGACAGGGGGTCTTCACCCCTCCACTTT.

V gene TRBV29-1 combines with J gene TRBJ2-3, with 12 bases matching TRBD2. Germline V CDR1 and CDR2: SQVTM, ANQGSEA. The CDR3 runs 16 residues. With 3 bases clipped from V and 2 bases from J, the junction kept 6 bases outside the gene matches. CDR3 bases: TGCAGCGTTGAGGGAGGACTAGCGGGGTTCACAGATACGCAGTATTTT. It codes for CSVEGGLAGFTDTQYF.

In DNA, the CDR3 is TGTGCCAGCAGTTCGGGGGACAGTCCCTACGAGCAGTACTTC. Protein: CASSSGDSPYEQYF. V and J are TRBV27 and TRBJ2-7, with D possibly being TRBD1 (7 bases). In germline, CDR1 is MNHEY, CDR2 SMNVEV (reference sequence). Trimming removed 4 bases from V and 2 bases from J, with 12 bases in between. This CDR3 spans 14 amino acids.

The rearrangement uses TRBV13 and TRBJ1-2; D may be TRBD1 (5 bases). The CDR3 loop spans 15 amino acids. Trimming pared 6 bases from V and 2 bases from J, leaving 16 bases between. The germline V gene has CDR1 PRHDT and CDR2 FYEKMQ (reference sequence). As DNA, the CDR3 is TGTGCCAGCAGTTTGGCAGGGTCTGGGAACTATGGCTACACCTTC. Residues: CASSLAGSGNYGYTF. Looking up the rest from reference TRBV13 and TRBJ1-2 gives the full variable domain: AAGVIQSPRHLIKEKRETATLKCYPIPRHDTVYWYQQGPGQDPQFLISFYEKMQSDKGSIPDRFSAQQFSDYHSELNMSSLELGDSALYFCASSLAGSGNYGYTFGSGTRLTVV.

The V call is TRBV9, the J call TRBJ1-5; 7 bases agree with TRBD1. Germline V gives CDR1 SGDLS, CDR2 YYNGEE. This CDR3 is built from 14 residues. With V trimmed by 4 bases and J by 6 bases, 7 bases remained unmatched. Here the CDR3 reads CASSIQGGGQPQHF. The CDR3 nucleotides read TGTGCCAGCAGCATTCAGGGGGGCGGTCAGCCCCAGCATTTT.

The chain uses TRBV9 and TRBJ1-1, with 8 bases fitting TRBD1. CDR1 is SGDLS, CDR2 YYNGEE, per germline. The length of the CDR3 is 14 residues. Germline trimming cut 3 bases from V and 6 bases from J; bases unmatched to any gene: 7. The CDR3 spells CASSGRQGRSEAFF. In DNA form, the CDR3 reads TGTGCCAGCAGCGGACGACAGGGGAGGTCTGAAGCTTTCTTT. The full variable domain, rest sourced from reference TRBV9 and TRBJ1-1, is DSGVTQTPKHLITATGQRVTLRCSPRSGDLSVYWYQQSLDQGLQFLIQYYNGEERAKGNILERFSAQQFPDLHSELNLSSLELGDSALYFCASSGRQGRSEAFFGQGTRLTVV.

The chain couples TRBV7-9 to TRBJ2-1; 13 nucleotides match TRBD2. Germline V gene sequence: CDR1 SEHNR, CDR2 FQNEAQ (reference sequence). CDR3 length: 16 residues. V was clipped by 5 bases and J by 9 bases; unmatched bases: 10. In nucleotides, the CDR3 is TGTGCCAGCAGCCACCCGACTAGCGGGGGGCAGTTTGAGCAGTTCTTC. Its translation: CASSHPTSGGQFEQFF.

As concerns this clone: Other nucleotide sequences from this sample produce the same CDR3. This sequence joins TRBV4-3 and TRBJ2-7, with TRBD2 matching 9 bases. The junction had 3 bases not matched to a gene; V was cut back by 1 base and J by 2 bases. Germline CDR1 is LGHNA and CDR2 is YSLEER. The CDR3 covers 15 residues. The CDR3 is CASSQGSGGTYEQYF. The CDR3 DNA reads TGCGCCAGCAGCCAAGGCAGCGGGGGGACCTACGAGCAGTACTTC.

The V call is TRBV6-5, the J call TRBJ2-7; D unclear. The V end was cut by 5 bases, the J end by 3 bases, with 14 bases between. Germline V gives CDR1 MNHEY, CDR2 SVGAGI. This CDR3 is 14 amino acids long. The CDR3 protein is CASSPLSEYYEQYF. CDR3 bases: TGTGCCAGCAGTCCCCTCAGCGAGTACTACGAGCAGTACTTC.

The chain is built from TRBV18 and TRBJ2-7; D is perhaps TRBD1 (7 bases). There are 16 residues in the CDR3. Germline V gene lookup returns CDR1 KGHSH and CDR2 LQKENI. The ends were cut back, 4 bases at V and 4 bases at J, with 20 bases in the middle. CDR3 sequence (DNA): TGTGCCAGCTCACGGGAACCGCAGACAGGGAGGTACGAGCAGTACTTC. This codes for CASSREPQTGRYEQYF.

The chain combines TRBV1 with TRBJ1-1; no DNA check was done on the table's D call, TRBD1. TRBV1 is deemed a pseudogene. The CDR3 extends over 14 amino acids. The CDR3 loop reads CTRRRDREEAEAFF. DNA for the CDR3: TGCACCAGGAGAAGGGACAGGGAGGAGGCTGAAGCTTTCTTT.

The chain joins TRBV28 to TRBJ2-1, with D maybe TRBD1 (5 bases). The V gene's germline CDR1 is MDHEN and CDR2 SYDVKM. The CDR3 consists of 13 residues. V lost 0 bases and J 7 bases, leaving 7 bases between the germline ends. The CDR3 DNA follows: TGTGCCAGCAGTTTATGGGGGCGGAATGAGCAGTTCTTC. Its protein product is CASSLWGRNEQFF.

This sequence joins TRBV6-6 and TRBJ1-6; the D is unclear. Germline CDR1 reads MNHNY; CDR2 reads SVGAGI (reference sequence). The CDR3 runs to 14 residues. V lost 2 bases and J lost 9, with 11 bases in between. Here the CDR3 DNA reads TGTGCCAGCAGTTACGATGGGGAGGGTTCACCCCTCCACTTT. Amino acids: CASSYDGEGSPLHF.

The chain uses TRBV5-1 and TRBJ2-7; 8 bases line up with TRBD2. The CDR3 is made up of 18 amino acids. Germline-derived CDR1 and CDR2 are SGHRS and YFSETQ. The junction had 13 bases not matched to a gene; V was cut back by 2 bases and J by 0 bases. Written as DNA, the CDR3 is TGCGCCAGCAGCTTACCCATGCGGACCAGCGGGGGCTCCTACGAGCAGTACTTC. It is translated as CASSLPMRTSGGSYEQYF.

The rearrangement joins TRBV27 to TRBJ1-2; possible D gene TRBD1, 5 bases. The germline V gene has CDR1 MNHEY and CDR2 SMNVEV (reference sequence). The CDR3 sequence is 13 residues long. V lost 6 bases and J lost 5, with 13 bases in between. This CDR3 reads CASSPRAGYGYTF. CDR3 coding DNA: TGTGCCAGCAGCCCCAGGGCGGGGTATGGCTACACCTTC.

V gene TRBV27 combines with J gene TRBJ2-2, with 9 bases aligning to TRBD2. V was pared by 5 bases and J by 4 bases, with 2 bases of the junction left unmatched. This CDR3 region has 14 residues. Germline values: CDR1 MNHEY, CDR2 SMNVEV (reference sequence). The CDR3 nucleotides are TGTGCCAGCAGTCTTAGCGGGGGCACCGGGGAGCTGTTTTTT. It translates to CASSLSGGTGELFF.

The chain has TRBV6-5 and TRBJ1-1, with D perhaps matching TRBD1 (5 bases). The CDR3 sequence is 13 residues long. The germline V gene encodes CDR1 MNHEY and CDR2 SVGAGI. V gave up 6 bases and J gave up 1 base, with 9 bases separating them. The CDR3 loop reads CASRGGKNTEAFF. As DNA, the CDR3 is TGTGCCAGCAGGGGGGGGAAGAACACTGAAGCTTTCTTT.

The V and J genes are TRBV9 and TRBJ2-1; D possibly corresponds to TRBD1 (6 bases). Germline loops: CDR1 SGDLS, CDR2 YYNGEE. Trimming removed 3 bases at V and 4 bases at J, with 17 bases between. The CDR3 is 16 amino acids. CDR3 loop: CASSDGQSLIYNEQFF. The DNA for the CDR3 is TGTGCCAGCAGCGACGGACAGAGTCTAATATACAATGAGCAGTTCTTC.

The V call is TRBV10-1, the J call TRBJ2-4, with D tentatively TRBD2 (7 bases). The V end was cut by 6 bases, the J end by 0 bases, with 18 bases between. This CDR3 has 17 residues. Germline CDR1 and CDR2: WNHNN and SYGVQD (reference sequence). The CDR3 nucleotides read TGCGCCAGCAGGAGGGGGGGCAGGGGTAAAGCCAAAAACATTCAGTACTTC. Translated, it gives CASRRGGRGKAKNIQYF.